The clone carrying this T cell receptor beta chain was detected a few times. Its antigen remains unknown. The ends were cut back, 0 bases at V and 6 bases at J, with 9 bases in the middle. This CDR3 contains 14 residues. Germline CDR1 is SGHAT and CDR2 is FQNNGV. One entry per CDR3 protein results from TCRdb running MiXCR on the reads. The sample shows about 920,000 distinct CDR3 sequences, approximately 33% of them seen only once. The data are from a study of T cell repertoires in cytomegalovirus infection. Turning to the study itself: It was the public TCR beta signatures that indicated both CMV infection and matching HLA type. Whole-study results and caveats: Individuals carrying CMV plus the relevant HLA were identified by cumulative frequency of public TCR beta families.

The specimen comprised cultured CD8+ T cells from PBMCs, sampled from culture after CMV antigen stimulation. The gene calls are TRBV11-2 and TRBJ1-5; D is unclear. The receptor was derived from a human donor in good health (CMV status not recorded). Some clones in this sample may be carry-over from other donors' samples. The CDR3 loop reads CASSLDRWAQPQHF. The CDR3 nucleotides read TGTGCCAGCAGCTTAGATAGGTGGGCTCAGCCCCAGCATTTT. The complete variable domain, with remaining parts taken from reference TRBV11-2 and TRBJ1-5, reads EAGVAQSPRYKIIEKRQSVAFWCNPISGHATLYWYQQILGQGPKLLIQFQNNGVVDDSQLPKDRFSAERLKGVDSTLKIQPAKLEDSAVYLCASSLDRWAQPQHFGDGTRLSIL.